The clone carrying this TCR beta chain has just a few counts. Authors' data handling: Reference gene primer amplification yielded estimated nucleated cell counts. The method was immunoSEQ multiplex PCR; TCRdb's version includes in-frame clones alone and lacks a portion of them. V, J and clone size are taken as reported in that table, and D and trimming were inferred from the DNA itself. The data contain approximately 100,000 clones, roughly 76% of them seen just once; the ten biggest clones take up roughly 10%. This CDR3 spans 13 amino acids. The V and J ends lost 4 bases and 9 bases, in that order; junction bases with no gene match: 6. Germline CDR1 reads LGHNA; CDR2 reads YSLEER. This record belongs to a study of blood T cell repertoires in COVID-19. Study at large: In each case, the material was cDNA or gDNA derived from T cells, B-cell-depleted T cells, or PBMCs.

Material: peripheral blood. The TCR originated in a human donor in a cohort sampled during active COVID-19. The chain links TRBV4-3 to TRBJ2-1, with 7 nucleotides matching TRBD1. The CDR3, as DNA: TGCGCCAGCAGCCGAGACAGGGTTGGTGAGCAGTTCTTC. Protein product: CASSRDRVGEQFF.